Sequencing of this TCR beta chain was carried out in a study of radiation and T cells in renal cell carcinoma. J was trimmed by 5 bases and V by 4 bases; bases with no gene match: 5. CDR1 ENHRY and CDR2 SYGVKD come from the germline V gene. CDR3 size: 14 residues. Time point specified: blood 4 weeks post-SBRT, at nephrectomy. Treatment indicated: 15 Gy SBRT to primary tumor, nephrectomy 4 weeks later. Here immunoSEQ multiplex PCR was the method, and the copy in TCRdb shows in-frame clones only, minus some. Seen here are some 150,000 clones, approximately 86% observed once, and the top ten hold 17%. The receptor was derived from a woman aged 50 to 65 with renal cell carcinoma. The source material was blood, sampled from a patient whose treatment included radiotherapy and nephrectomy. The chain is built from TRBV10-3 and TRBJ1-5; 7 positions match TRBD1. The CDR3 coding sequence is TGTGCCATCAGTGCGGACAGGCGAGATCAGCCCCAGCATTTT. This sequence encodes CAISADRRDQPQHF.